This T cell receptor (beta chain) was sequenced during a study of T-cell reconstitution after alpha-beta-depleted transplantation in children. This clonotype was observed a handful of times. The antigen is undetermined. Overall study findings and caveats: T cells produced anew were the main source of T-cell counts and diversity one year after transplant. About two months after transplant, alpha-beta T cells reportedly came from several hundred expanded graft clones.

The length of the CDR3 is 16 residues. Germline V CDR1 and CDR2: SGHRS, YFSETQ. Losses at the gene ends were 3 bases for V and 0 bases for J; bases not matched to a gene: 4. The TCRbeta library was prepared with unique molecular identifiers. TCRdb independently ran MiXCR on the PCR reads; one entry per CDR3 protein. Seen here are over 100,000 distinct CDR3 sequences, about 9.3% observed once, and the top ten hold roughly a third. The chain employs TRBV5-1 and TRBJ2-2; the match to TRBD2 covers 8 bases. Material: PBMCs, obtained before TCRalphabeta/CD19-depleted stem cell transplant. The clonotype comes from a boy aged 2 to 9 with acute lymphoblastic leukemia, due to receive a stem cell transplant. In DNA form, the CDR3 reads TGCGCCAGCAGCTCTCTAGCGGGTACGAACACCGGGGAGCTGTTTTTT. It codes for CASSSLAGTNTGELFF.